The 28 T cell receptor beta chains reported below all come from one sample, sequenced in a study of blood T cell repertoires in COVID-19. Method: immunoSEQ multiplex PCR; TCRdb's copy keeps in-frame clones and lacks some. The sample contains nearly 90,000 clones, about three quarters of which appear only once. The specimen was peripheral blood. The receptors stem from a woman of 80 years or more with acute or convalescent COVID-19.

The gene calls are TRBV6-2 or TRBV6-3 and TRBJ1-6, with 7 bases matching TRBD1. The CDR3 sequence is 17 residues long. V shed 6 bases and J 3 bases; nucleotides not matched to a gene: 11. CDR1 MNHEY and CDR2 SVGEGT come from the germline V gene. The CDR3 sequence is CASSPTGATLYNSPLHF. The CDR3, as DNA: TGTGCCAGCAGCCCTACAGGGGCGACACTCTATAATTCACCCCTCCACTTT.

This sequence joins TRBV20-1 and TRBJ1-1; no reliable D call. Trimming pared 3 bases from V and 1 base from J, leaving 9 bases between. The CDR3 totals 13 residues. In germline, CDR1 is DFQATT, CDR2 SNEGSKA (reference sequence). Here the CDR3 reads CSASWAANTEAFF. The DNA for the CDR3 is TGCAGTGCTAGTTGGGCAGCGAACACTGAAGCTTTCTTT.

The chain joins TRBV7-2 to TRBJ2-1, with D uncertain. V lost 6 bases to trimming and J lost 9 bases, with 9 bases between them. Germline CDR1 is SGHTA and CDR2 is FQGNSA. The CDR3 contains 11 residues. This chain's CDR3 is CASRDSVEQFF. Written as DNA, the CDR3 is TGTGCCAGCAGAGACTCCGTTGAGCAGTTCTTC.

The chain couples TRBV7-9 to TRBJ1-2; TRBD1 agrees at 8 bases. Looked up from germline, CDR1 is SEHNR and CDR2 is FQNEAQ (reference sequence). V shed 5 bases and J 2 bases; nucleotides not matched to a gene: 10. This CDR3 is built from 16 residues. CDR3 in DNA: TGTGCCAGCAGCAATCTAGTTGGACAGGGAAACTATGGCTACACCTTC. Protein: CASSNLVGQGNYGYTF. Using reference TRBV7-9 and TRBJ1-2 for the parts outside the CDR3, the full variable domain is DTGVSQNPRHKITKRGQNVTFRCDPISEHNRLYWYRQTLGQGPEFLTYFQNEAQLEKSRLLSDRFSAERPKGSFSTLEIQRTEQGDSAMYLCASSNLVGQGNYGYTFGSGTRLTVV.

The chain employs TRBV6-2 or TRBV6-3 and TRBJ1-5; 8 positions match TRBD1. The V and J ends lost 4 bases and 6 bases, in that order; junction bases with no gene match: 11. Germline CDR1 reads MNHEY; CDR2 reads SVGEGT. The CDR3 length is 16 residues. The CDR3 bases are TGTGCCAGCAGTTTGACGCAGGGGGCAAGAGGTCAGCCCCAGCATTTT. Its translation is CASSLTQGARGQPQHF.

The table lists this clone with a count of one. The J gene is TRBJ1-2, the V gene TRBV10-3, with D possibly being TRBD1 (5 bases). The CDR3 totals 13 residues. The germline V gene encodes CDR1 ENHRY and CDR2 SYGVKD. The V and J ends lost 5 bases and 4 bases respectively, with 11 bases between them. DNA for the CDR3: TGTGCCATCAGTCCGGACATGATCTATGGCTACACCTTC. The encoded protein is CAISPDMIYGYTF.

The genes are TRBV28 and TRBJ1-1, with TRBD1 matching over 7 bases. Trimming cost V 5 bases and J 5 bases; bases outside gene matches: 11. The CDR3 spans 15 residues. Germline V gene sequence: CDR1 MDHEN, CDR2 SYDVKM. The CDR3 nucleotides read TGTGCCAGCAGTCCCGGAGACAGGGAAATGACTGAAGCTTTCTTT. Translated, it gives CASSPGDREMTEAFF.

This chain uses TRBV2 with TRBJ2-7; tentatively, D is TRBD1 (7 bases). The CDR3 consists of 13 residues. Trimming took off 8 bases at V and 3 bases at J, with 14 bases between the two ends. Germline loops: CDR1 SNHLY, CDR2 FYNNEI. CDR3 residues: CASSGGTDYEQYF. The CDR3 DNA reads TGTGCCAGCTCAGGGGGGACTGACTACGAGCAGTACTTC.

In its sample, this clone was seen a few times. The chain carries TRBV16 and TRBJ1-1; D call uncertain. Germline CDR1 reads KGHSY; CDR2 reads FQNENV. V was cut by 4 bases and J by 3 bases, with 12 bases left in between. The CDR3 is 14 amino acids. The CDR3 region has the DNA TGTGCCAGCAGCCGATCGTCACCAGACACTGAAGCTTTCTTT. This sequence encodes CASSRSSPDTEAFF.

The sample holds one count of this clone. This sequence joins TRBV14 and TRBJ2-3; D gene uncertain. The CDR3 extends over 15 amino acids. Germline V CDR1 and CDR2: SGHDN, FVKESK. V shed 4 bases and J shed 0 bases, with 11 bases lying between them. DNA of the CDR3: TGTGCCAGCAGCCCCTTCTCCAGGAGCACAGATACGCAGTATTTT. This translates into CASSPFSRSTDTQYF.

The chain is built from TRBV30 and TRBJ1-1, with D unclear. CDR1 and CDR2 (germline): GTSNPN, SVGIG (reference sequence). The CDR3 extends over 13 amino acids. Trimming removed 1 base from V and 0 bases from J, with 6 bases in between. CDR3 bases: TGTGCCTGGAGTGAAATCATGAACACTGAAGCTTTCTTT. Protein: CAWSEIMNTEAFF.

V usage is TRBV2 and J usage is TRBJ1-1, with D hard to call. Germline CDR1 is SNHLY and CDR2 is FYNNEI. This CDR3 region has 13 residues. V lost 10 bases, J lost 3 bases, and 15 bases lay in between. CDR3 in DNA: TGTGCCACCCACTCAGAAGCGTACACTGAAGCTTTCTTT. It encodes CATHSEAYTEAFF.

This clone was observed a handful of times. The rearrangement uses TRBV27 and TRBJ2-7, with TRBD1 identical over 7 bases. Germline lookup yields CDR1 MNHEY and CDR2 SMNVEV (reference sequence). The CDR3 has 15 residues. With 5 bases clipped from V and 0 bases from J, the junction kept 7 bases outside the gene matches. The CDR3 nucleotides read TGTGCCAGCAGTCCCATTAACAGGGGCTCCTACGAGCAGTACTTC. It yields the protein CASSPINRGSYEQYF.

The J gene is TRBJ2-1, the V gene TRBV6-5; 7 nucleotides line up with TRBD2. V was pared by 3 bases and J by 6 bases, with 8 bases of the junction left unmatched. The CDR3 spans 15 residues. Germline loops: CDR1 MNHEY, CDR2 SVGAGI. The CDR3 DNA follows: TGTGCCAGCAGTTATAGGTCCAGCGGGGTCAATGAGCAGTTCTTC. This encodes CASSYRSSGVNEQFF.

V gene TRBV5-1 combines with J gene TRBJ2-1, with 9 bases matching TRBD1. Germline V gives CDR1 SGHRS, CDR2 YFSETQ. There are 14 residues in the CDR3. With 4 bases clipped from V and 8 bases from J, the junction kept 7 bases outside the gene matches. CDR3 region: CASSEYRGHDEQFF. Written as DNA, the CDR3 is TGCGCCAGCAGCGAGTACAGGGGGCACGATGAGCAGTTCTTC. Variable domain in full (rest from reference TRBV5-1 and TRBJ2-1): KAGVTQTPRYLIKTRGQQVTLSCSPISGHRSVSWYQQTPGQGLQFLFEYFSETQRNKGNFPGRFSGRQFSNSRSEMNVSTLELGDSALYLCASSEYRGHDEQFFGPGTRLTVL.

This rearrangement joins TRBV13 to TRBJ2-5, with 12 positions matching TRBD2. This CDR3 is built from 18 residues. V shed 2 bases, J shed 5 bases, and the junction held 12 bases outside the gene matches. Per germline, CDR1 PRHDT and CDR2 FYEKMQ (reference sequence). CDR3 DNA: TGTGCCAGCAGCTTATCCCGGGCTAGCGGGGGGGCTCGGGAGACCCAGTACTTC. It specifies CASSLSRASGGARETQYF.

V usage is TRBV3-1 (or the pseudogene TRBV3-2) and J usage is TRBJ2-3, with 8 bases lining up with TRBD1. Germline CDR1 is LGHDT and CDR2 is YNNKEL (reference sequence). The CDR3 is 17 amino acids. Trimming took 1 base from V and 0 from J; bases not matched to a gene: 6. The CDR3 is CASSQASRGRSTDTQYF. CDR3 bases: TGTGCCAGCAGCCAAGCCAGCAGGGGGCGCAGCACAGATACGCAGTATTTT.

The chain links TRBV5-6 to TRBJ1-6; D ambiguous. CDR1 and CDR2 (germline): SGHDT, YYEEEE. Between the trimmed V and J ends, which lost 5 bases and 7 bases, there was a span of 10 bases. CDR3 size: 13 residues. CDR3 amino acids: CASSLTSNSPLHF. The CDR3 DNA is TGTGCCAGCAGTCTAACTTCGAATTCACCCCTCCACTTT.

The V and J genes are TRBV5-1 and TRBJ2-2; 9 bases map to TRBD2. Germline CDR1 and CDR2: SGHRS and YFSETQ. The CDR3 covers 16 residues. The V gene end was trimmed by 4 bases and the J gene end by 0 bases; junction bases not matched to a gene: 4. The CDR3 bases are TGCGCCAGCAGCGAACTAGCGGGCGCGAACACCGGGGAGCTGTTTTTT. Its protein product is CASSELAGANTGELFF.

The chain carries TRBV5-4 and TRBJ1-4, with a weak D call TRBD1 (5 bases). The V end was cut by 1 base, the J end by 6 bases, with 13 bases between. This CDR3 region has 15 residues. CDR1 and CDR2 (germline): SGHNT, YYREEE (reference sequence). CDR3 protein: CASSLLGVGDEKLFF. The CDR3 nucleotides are TGTGCCAGCAGCTTGTTAGGGGTAGGGGATGAAAAACTGTTTTTT.

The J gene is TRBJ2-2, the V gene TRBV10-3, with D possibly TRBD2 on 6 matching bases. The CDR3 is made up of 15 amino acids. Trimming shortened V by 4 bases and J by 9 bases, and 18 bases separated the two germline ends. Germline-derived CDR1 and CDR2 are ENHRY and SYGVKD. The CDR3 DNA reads TGTGCCATCAGTGCTCCGGGAGAAGGGCATTGGGAGCTGTTTTTT. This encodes CAISAPGEGHWELFF.

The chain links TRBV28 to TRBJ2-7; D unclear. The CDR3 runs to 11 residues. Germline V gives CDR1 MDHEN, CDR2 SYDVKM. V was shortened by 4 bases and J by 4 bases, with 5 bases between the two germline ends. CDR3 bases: TGTGCCAGCAGTTCGCAGTACGAGCAGTACTTC. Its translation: CASSSQYEQYF.

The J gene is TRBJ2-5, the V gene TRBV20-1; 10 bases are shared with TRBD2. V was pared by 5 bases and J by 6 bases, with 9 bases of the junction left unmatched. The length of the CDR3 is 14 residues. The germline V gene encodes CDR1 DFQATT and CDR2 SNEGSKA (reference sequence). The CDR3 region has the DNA TGCAGTGCTGGTGGGCTAGCGGGGGATCAGACCCAGTACTTC. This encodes CSAGGLAGDQTQYF.

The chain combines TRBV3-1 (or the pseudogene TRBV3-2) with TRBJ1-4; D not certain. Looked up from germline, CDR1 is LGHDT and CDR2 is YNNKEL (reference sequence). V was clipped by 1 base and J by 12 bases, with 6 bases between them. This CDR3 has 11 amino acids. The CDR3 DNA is TGTGCCAGCAGCCAAGCAGGCGAACTGTTTTTT. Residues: CASSQAGELFF.

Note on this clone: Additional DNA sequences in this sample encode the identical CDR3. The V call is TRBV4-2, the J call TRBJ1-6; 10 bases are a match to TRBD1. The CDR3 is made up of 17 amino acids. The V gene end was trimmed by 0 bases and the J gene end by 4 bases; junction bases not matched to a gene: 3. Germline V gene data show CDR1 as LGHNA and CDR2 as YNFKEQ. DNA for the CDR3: TGTGCCAGCAGCCAAGAGACAGGGGGCGGGTATAATTCACCCCTCCACTTT. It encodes CASSQETGGGYNSPLHF.

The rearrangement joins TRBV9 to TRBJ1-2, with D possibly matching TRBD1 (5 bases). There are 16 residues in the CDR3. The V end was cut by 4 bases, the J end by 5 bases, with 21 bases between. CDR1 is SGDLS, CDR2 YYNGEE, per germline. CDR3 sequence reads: CASSPRGDGGAYGYTF. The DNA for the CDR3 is TGTGCCAGCAGCCCCCGAGGGGACGGAGGGGCTTATGGCTACACCTTC.

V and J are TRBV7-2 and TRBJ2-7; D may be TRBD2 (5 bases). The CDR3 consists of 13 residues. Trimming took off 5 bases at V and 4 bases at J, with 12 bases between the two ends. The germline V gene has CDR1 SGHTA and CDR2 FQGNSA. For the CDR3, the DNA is TGTGCCAGCAGCCCCTACGGACTTTACGAGCAGTACTTC. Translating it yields CASSPYGLYEQYF.

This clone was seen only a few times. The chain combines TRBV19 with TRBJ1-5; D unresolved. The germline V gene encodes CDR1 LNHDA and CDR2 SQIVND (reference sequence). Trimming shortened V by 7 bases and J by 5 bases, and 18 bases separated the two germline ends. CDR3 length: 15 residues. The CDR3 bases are TGTGCCAGTACCTCGGACTCCCGAAGGGATCAGCCCCAGCATTTT. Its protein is CASTSDSRRDQPQHF.